One sample yielded the 18 T cell receptor beta chains listed below, sequenced in a study of identical twins. TCRdb processed the 5' RACE reads anew with MiXCR; each CDR3 protein has one entry. The sample lists 1.5 million or so distinct CDR3 sequences, roughly 35% occurring once. The material sequenced was cord blood. The receptors derive from a newborn girl in good health.

This clonotype appeared a few times. The J gene is TRBJ2-7, the V gene TRBV6-6, with TRBD2 matching over 9 bases. Germline assignment: CDR1 MNHNY and CDR2 SVGAGI (reference sequence). Germline trimming cut 6 bases from V and 0 bases from J; bases unmatched to any gene: 6. This CDR3 region has 15 residues. DNA for the CDR3: TGTGCCAGCAGCCAACTAGCGGGCGTCTCCTACGAGCAGTACTTC. Amino acids: CASSQLAGVSYEQYF.

The chain has TRBV3-1 and TRBJ2-5, with D tentatively TRBD2 (5 bases). Germline lookup yields CDR1 LGHDT and CDR2 YNNKEL (reference sequence). Trimming took off 2 bases at V and 3 bases at J, with 28 bases between the two ends. This CDR3 contains 20 residues. In nucleotides, the CDR3 is TGTGCCAGCAGCCAAAGTTTGGAGGTAGCTTTTTCTAGGGATGAAGAGACCCAGTACTTC. Its translation: CASSQSLEVAFSRDEETQYF.

The CDR3 spells CASRSQGGTKETQYF. The DNA for the CDR3 is TGTGCCAGCCGTAGCCAGGGGGGCACCAAAGAGACCCAGTACTTC. The chain combines TRBV6-5 with TRBJ2-5; D may be TRBD1 (7 bases). The CDR3 covers 15 residues. Germline V lookup: CDR1 MNHEY, CDR2 SVGAGI. V gave up 8 bases and J gave up 3 bases, with 19 bases separating them.

The chain recombines TRBV6-5 with TRBJ2-7, with 11 bases matching TRBD2. CDR1 and CDR2 (germline): MNHEY, SVGAGI. The length of the CDR3 is 16 residues. The V and J ends lost 5 bases and 3 bases, in that order; junction bases with no gene match: 9. As DNA, the CDR3 is TGTGCCAGCAGTCCCCAAACTAGCGGGAGCTTCTACGAGCAGTACTTC. Amino acids: CASSPQTSGSFYEQYF.

The gene calls are TRBV7-2 and TRBJ2-7; D is unclear. Germline CDR1 SGHTA, CDR2 FQGNSA. The CDR3 extends over 14 amino acids. V lost 5 bases, J lost 0 bases, and 11 bases lay in between. The CDR3 spells CASSPYINSYEQYF. The CDR3 nucleotides read TGTGCCAGCAGCCCATATATTAACTCCTACGAGCAGTACTTC.

This clonotype was seen a few times. V gene TRBV20-1 combines with J gene TRBJ1-6; 7 bases are a match to TRBD1. Trimming removed 6 bases from V and 0 bases from J; junction bases left unmatched: 5. Germline V gene data show CDR1 as DFQATT and CDR2 as SNEGSKA (reference sequence). This CDR3 region has 15 residues. This CDR3 is CSASTGRSYNSPLHF. CDR3 DNA: TGCAGTGCATCGACAGGGCGCTCCTATAATTCACCCCTCCACTTT.

This clonotype occurred a few times. The V gene is TRBV5-1, the J gene TRBJ1-6; D call uncertain. The CDR3 has 13 amino acids. Germline assignment: CDR1 SGHRS and CDR2 YFSETQ. Trimming removed 0 bases at V and 7 bases at J, with 5 bases between. CDR3 nucleotide sequence: TGCGCCAGCAGCTTGGATGGAAATTCACCCCTCCACTTT. Residues: CASSLDGNSPLHF.

The chain has TRBV24-1 and TRBJ2-2; D is possibly TRBD1 or TRBD2 (5 bases each). V lost 10 bases and J 4 bases, leaving 15 bases between the germline ends. The length of the CDR3 is 14 residues. The V gene's germline CDR1 is KGHDR and CDR2 SFDVKD. Written as DNA, the CDR3 is TGTGCCACTCAAATCGGGGACGGCACCGGGGAGCTGTTTTTT. Amino acids: CATQIGDGTGELFF.

This clonotype was counted at least ten times. V and J are TRBV7-2 and TRBJ2-1; D is unresolved. Germline V gene lookup returns CDR1 SGHTA and CDR2 FQGNSA. V was trimmed by 1 base and J by 7 bases, leaving 5 bases between them. CDR3 length equals 12 residues. CDR3: CASSLVTNEQFF. The CDR3, as DNA: TGTGCCAGCAGCTTAGTGACTAATGAGCAGTTCTTC. The complete variable domain, with remaining parts taken from reference TRBV7-2 and TRBJ2-1, reads GAGVSQSPSNKVTEKGKDVELRCDPISGHTALYWYRQSLGQGLEFLIYFQGNSAPDKSGLPSDRFSAERTGGSVSTLTIQRTQQEDSAVYLCASSLVTNEQFFGPGTRLTVL.

This clonotype turned up a few times. This chain joins TRBV27 and TRBJ1-6, with no clear D. Germline lookup yields CDR1 MNHEY and CDR2 SMNVEV (reference sequence). V was trimmed by 0 bases and J by 7 bases, leaving 13 bases between them. CDR3 size: 16 residues. The DNA for the CDR3 is TGTGCCAGCAGTTTATCCCGGATTCCCCCGAATTCACCCCTCCACTTT. Its translation is CASSLSRIPPNSPLHF.

This chain connects TRBV20-1 to TRBJ2-1; 12 bases line up with TRBD2. CDR3 length equals 17 residues. After removal of 6 bases from V and 4 bases from J, the junction contained 13 bases not matched to a gene. Germline assignment: CDR1 DFQATT and CDR2 SNEGSKA (reference sequence). CDR3 region: CSASPRGLAGGYNEQFF. The CDR3 DNA reads TGCAGTGCCAGCCCAAGGGGCCTAGCGGGAGGGTACAATGAGCAGTTCTTC.

CDR3 region: CASSYQGADMEYF. The DNA of the CDR3 is TGTGCCAGCAGTTATCAGGGGGCAGATATGGAGTATTTT. V usage is TRBV12-3 or TRBV12-4 and J usage is TRBJ2-3; 8 bases are a match to TRBD1. The CDR3 runs 13 residues. Trimming took 4 bases from V and 13 from J; bases not matched to a gene: 10.

The V and J genes are TRBV15 and TRBJ1-5; D not certain. CDR1 is LNHNV and CDR2 is YYDKDF in the germline V gene (reference sequence). The CDR3 is 18 residues long. V lost 0 bases to trimming and J lost 3 bases, with 18 bases between them. The CDR3 bases are TGTGCCACCAGCAGAGATTCTGAGGTTGGGCAGCTCAATCAGCCCCAGCATTTT. It yields the protein CATSRDSEVGQLNQPQHF.

This clonotype was recorded at least ten times. V and J are TRBV29-1 and TRBJ1-2; D might be TRBD1 (5 bases). V lost 4 bases and J 3 bases, leaving 15 bases between the germline ends. The CDR3 extends over 14 amino acids. The germline V gene encodes CDR1 SQVTM and CDR2 ANQGSEA. CDR3 residues: CSVGPLSQDYGYTF. CDR3 nucleotide sequence: TGCAGCGTTGGACCCCTCTCACAGGACTATGGCTACACCTTC.

In its sample, this clonotype was seen a few times. V usage is TRBV7-2 and J usage is TRBJ2-1; D is ambiguous. Germline V gene data show CDR1 as SGHTA and CDR2 as FQGNSA. V was cut by 0 bases and J by 10 bases, with 4 bases left in between. The CDR3 loop spans 11 amino acids. The CDR3, as DNA: TGTGCCAGCAGCTTAGCCTTCGAGCAGTTCTTC. Translation gives CASSLAFEQFF.

The chain combines TRBV19 with TRBJ2-7, with 12 bases matching TRBD2. Germline loops: CDR1 LNHDA, CDR2 SQIVND (reference sequence). V was pared by 6 bases and J by 1 base, with 7 bases of the junction left unmatched. The CDR3 has 16 amino acids. The CDR3 nucleotides are TGTGCCAGTAGCGCAGGACTAGCGGGACTTTCCTACGAGCAGTACTTC. This gives the protein CASSAGLAGLSYEQYF.

The genes are TRBV6-1 and TRBJ2-1, with 15 bases fitting TRBD2. From germline, CDR1 is MNHNS and CDR2 SASEGT. The CDR3 is 18 residues long. V was clipped by 9 bases and J by 0 bases; unmatched bases: 9. Here the CDR3 reads CARGTSGRPSPSYNEQFF. CDR3 DNA: TGTGCCAGGGGGACTAGCGGGAGGCCCTCCCCCTCCTACAATGAGCAGTTCTTC.

This clonotype was counted many times. The chain combines TRBV12-3 or TRBV12-4 with TRBJ2-1; 7 bases align to TRBD2. The V and J ends lost 5 bases and 4 bases, in that order; junction bases with no gene match: 2. There are 13 residues in the CDR3. The CDR3: CASSDGGYNEQFF. As DNA, the CDR3 is TGTGCCAGCAGTGACGGGGGGTACAATGAGCAGTTCTTC.